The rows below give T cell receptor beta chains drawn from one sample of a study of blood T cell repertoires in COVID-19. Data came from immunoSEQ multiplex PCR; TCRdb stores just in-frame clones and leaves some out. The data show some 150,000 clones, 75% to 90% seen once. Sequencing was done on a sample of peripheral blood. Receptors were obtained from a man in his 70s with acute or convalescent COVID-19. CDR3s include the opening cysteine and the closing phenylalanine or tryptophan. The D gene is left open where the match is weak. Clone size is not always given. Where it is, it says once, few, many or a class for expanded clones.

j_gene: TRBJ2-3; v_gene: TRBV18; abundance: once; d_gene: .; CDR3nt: TGTGCCAGCTCACCACTAGGGGCTAGCACAGATACGCAGTATTTT; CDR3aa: CASSPLGASTDTQYF
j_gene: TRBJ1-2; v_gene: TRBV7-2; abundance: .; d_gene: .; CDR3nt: TGTGCCAGCAGCTTAGATCCCAGGTCTGGCTACACCTTC; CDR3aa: CASSLDPRSGYTF
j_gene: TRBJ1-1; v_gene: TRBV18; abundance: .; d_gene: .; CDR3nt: TGTGCCAGCTCACCACCGAGCCAAAGAGGCACTGAAGCTTTCTTT; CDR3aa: CASSPPSQRGTEAFF
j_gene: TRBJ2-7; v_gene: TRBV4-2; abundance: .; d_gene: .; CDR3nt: TGTGCCAGCAGCCAAGAGTATGGCCCTTGGGGCGGCGAGCAGTACTTC; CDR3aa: CASSQEYGPWGGEQYF
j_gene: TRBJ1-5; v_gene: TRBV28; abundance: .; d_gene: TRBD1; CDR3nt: TGTGCCAGCAGTTTCCCCAAGGACAGGGGCGTTCAGCCCCAGCATTTT; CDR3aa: CASSFPKDRGVQPQHF
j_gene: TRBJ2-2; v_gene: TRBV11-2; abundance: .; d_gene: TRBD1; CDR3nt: TGTGCCAGCAGCTTGATAGGGGGCCAAACCGGGGAGCTGTTTTTT; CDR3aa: CASSLIGGQTGELFF
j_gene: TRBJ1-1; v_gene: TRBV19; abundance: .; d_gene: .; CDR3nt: TGTGCCAGTACCCTGGGGGCAGTCGACTTGAACACTGAAGCTTTCTTT; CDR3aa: CASTLGAVDLNTEAFF
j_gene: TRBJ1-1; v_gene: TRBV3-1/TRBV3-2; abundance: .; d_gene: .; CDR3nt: TGTGCCAGCAGCCAAGGGACGGGGGGAGCTTTCTTT; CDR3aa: CASSQGTGGAFF
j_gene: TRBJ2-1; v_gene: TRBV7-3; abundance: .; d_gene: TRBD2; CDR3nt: TGTGCCAGCAGCCTTAGCGGGAGCAGGGCCTACAATGAGCAGTTCTTC; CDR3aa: CASSLSGSRAYNEQFF
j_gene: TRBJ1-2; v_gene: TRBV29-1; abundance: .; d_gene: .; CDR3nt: TGCAGCGTTGACAGGGCTTCCTATGGCTACACCTTC; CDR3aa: CSVDRASYGYTF
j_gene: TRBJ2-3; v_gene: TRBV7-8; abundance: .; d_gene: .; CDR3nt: TGTGCCAGCAGCTTAGAGATCCCGGGATCGGTAGATACGCAGTATTTT; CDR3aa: CASSLEIPGSVDTQYF
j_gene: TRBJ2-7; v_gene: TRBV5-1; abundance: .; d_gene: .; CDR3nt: TGCGCCAGCAGCTTAGCGGTAGGTCCGTCCTACGAGCAGTACTTC; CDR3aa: CASSLAVGPSYEQYF
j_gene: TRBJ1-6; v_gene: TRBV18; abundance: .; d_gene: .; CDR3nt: TGTGCCAGCTCACCTAATAGACAGGCGTCGATCTATAATTCACCCCTCCACTTT; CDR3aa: CASSPNRQASIYNSPLHF
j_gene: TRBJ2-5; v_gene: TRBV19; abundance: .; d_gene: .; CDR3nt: TGTGCCAGTAGTGTGGAGGGCAAAGGGAAGACCCAGTACTTC; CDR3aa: CASSVEGKGKTQYF
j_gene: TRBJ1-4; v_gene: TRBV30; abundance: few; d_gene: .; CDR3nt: TGTGCCTGGAGTGGGGAGGGCAGGGTCGCTAATGAAAAACTGTTTTTT; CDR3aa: CAWSGEGRVANEKLFF
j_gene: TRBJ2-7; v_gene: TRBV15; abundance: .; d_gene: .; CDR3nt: TGTGCCACCAGCAGAGATGACGGAGGTTTCTACGAGCAGTACTTC; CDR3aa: CATSRDDGGFYEQYF